The 8 T cell receptor beta chains given below trace back to one sample, sequenced in a study of blood T cell repertoires in COVID-19 (TCRdb year 2020). Library preparation employed the immunoSEQ multiplex PCR assay. TCRdb obtained this table from immuneACCESS and retained in-frame rearrangements with V and J assigned. These tables miss some clones; where compared with another copy, unresolved V genes account for less than half of the shortfall, and the remainder is unexplained. The sample includes some 220,000 clones, with roughly 75% observed a single time. The ten top clones hold 5.5% to 8.5% of the sample. The sequencing sample was made of peripheral blood. These receptors originate from a woman in her 70s with acute or convalescent COVID-19.

J is TRBJ1-1 and V is TRBV4-2, with D maybe TRBD1 (6 bases). CDR3 length: 14 residues. Germline V gene sequence: CDR1 LGHNA, CDR2 YNFKEQ. Trimming pared 0 bases from V and 8 bases from J, leaving 13 bases between. The CDR3 nucleotides are TGTGCCAGCAGCCAAGACTCCAAAACAGGGGAAGCTTTCTTT. The encoded protein is CASSQDSKTGEAFF.

The chain couples TRBV7-2 to TRBJ1-2, with a weak D call TRBD1 (5 bases). The V gene lost 2 bases and the J gene lost 2 bases, with 15 bases spanning the gap. Looked up from germline, CDR1 is SGHTA and CDR2 is FQGNSA. CDR3 length: 16 residues. DNA for the CDR3: TGTGCCAGCAGCTTATCGCCAGGGAATAAGAACTATGGCTACACCTTC. Its protein product is CASSLSPGNKNYGYTF.

The J gene is TRBJ1-5, the V gene TRBV6-5; D is uncertain. The CDR3 totals 15 residues. Germline V CDR1 and CDR2: MNHEY, SVGAGI. V was shortened by 0 bases and J by 0 bases, with 6 bases between the two germline ends. CDR3 bases: TGTGCCAGCAGTTACTCGAGTAGTAGCAATCAGCCCCAGCATTTT. Protein: CASSYSSSSNQPQHF.

CDR3 coding DNA: TGTGCCAGCAGCGTAGACAGCACCGGGGAGCTGTTTTTT. Its protein product is CASSVDSTGELFF. The genes are TRBV9 and TRBJ2-2; no definite D call. V shed 0 bases and J shed 4 bases, with 4 bases lying between them. This CDR3 contains 13 residues. CDR1 and CDR2 from the germline V gene are SGDLS and YYNGEE.

The chain is built from TRBV27 and TRBJ1-2, with 7 nucleotides matching TRBD1. The CDR3 covers 16 residues. V gave up 6 bases and J gave up 3 bases; unmatched junction bases: 13. Germline V gene data show CDR1 as MNHEY and CDR2 as SMNVEV (reference sequence). The CDR3 protein is CASSSSRRQGHYGYTF. The CDR3 DNA reads as TGTGCCAGCAGCTCCTCGCGGCGACAGGGCCACTATGGCTACACCTTC.

The rearrangement joins TRBV7-2 to TRBJ2-5; 10 nucleotides match TRBD2. V dropped 5 bases and J dropped 1; count of bases not matched to a gene: 7. The CDR3 loop spans 16 amino acids. CDR1 SGHTA and CDR2 FQGNSA come from the germline V gene. CDR3 sequence reads: CASSLLSGGSQETQYF. CDR3 sequence (DNA): TGTGCCAGCAGCCTCCTTAGCGGGGGGTCCCAAGAGACCCAGTACTTC.

V gene TRBV27 combines with J gene TRBJ2-1, with a weak D call TRBD2 (5 bases). The CDR3 has 14 amino acids. V lost 4 bases, J lost 6 bases, and 13 bases lay in between. Germline CDR1 and CDR2: MNHEY and SMNVEV (reference sequence). The CDR3 nucleotides read TGTGCCAGCAGTTGGGATCACCGGGGCAATGAGCAGTTCTTC. Its protein product is CASSWDHRGNEQFF.

A single count supports this clone. The chain is built from TRBV7-8 and TRBJ1-5; D is perhaps TRBD1 (6 bases). Trimming left V 2 bases short and J 3 bases short, with 14 bases between. CDR3 length: 16 amino acids. Germline V gene lookup returns CDR1 SGHVS and CDR2 FQNEAQ. CDR3 DNA sequence: TGTGCCAGCAGCTTAAGGGCGGACAGAATCAATCAGCCCCAGCATTTT. Translated, it gives CASSLRADRINQPQHF.